A selection of T cell receptor beta chains follows, all from one sample in a study of PD-L1 blockade in urothelial cancer. Method: immunoSEQ multiplex PCR; TCRdb's copy keeps in-frame clones and lacks some. Here the sample spans about 130,000 clones, roughly 80% being singletons. The specimen comprised PBMCs, sampled around atezolizumab (anti-PD-L1) treatment. Receptors were obtained from a man aged 50-60 years with urothelial cancer. CDR3s include the opening cysteine and the closing phenylalanine or tryptophan. Fields, in order: CDR3 DNA, CDR3 protein, V gene, J gene, clone size, D gene. The D gene is left open where the match is weak. Clone sizes are given selectively: once, few, many, or a class where the clone is expanded.

cdr3_nt: TGTGCCAGTAGGACAGGGGGCGCAGGTTTAAAGCTGGAAGCTTTCTTT
cdr3_aa: CASRTGGAGLKLEAFF
v_call: TRBV19
j_call: TRBJ1-1
clone_size: once
d_call: TRBD1

cdr3_nt: TGTGCCAGCAGCTTGGGGGACTTTGGCCAAGAGACCCAGTACTTC
cdr3_aa: CASSLGDFGQETQYF
v_call: TRBV7-9
j_call: TRBJ2-5
clone_size: .
d_call: .

cdr3_nt: TGTGCCAGCAGTACACAGGGCATAATGAAAAAACTGTTTTTT
cdr3_aa: CASSTQGIMKKLFF
v_call: TRBV2
j_call: TRBJ1-4
clone_size: .
d_call: .

cdr3_nt: TGTGCCAGCAGCTTGCAGGGGGCATTGGGTAATGAGCAGTTCTTC
cdr3_aa: CASSLQGALGNEQFF
v_call: TRBV5-4
j_call: TRBJ2-1
clone_size: .
d_call: TRBD1

cdr3_nt: TGTGCCAGCAGTTTAGAGGGCGGGCGCTGGCAGCCCCAGCATTTT
cdr3_aa: CASSLEGGRWQPQHF
v_call: TRBV28
j_call: TRBJ1-5
clone_size: .
d_call: .

cdr3_nt: TGTGCCAGCAGCTTAGAGGGGGTGTGGGGCACTGAAGCTTTCTTT
cdr3_aa: CASSLEGVWGTEAFF
v_call: TRBV7-2
j_call: TRBJ1-1
clone_size: .
d_call: .

cdr3_nt: TGTGCCAGCAGCTTGTCAGGGGCCCTCTACAATGAGCAGTTCTTC
cdr3_aa: CASSLSGALYNEQFF
v_call: TRBV11-2
j_call: TRBJ2-1
clone_size: .
d_call: .

cdr3_nt: TGTGCCAGCAGCTTGGACGGGAGGCAAAACATTCAGTACTTC
cdr3_aa: CASSLDGRQNIQYF
v_call: TRBV5-4
j_call: TRBJ2-4
clone_size: .
d_call: TRBD2

cdr3_nt: TGTGCCAGCAGTTTATCCGCAGGGGGAAGTGGCAATCAGCCCCAGCATTTT
cdr3_aa: CASSLSAGGSGNQPQHF
v_call: TRBV28
j_call: TRBJ1-5
clone_size: .
d_call: TRBD1

cdr3_nt: TGTGCCAGCAGCCCCTCGTACTCCTACGAGCAGTACTTC
cdr3_aa: CASSPSYSYEQYF
v_call: TRBV9
j_call: TRBJ2-7
clone_size: .
d_call: .

cdr3_nt: TGTGCCTGTTCCGGGACAGGGGTCGAGCAGTACTTC
cdr3_aa: CACSGTGVEQYF
v_call: TRBV2
j_call: TRBJ2-7
clone_size: .
d_call: TRBD1

cdr3_nt: TGTGCCAGCAGTGAGTTCAGGGGTTCGGGTGGCTACACCTTC
cdr3_aa: CASSEFRGSGGYTF
v_call: TRBV6-1
j_call: TRBJ1-2
clone_size: .
d_call: .

cdr3_nt: TGTGCCAGCTCAGGACAGGGGATTGTCTCTGGGGCCAACGTCCTGACTTTC
cdr3_aa: CASSGQGIVSGANVLTF
v_call: TRBV18
j_call: TRBJ2-6
clone_size: once
d_call: TRBD1

cdr3_nt: TGTGCCAGCTCACGGGGACAGGGATATCAGCCCCAGCATTTT
cdr3_aa: CASSRGQGYQPQHF
v_call: TRBV18
j_call: TRBJ1-5
clone_size: once
d_call: TRBD1

cdr3_nt: TGCGCCAGCAGTGTCAGACTAGCGGGAGGGCTTGACGGGGAGCTGTTTTTT
cdr3_aa: CASSVRLAGGLDGELFF
v_call: TRBV10-2
j_call: TRBJ2-2
clone_size: .
d_call: TRBD2

cdr3_nt: TGTGCCAGCAGTTTCGGACAGGGGGCTGTTTTAGCCGGGGAGCTGTTTTTT
cdr3_aa: CASSFGQGAVLAGELFF
v_call: TRBV28
j_call: TRBJ2-2
clone_size: few
d_call: TRBD1

cdr3_nt: TGTGCCAGCAGCCAAGAGGTAGTAGTCCCGGGACTAGCGGGAGGAACCGATACGCAGTATTTT
cdr3_aa: CASSQEVVVPGLAGGTDTQYF
v_call: TRBV4-2
j_call: TRBJ2-3
clone_size: .
d_call: TRBD2

cdr3_nt: TGTGCCAGCAGTGATGCGGTTGAAAAACTGTTTTTT
cdr3_aa: CASSDAVEKLFF
v_call: TRBV6-1
j_call: TRBJ1-4
clone_size: once
d_call: .

cdr3_nt: TGTGCCAGCTCACCGTGGCGGTCGGACACTGAAGCTTTCTTT
cdr3_aa: CASSPWRSDTEAFF
v_call: TRBV18
j_call: TRBJ1-1
clone_size: .
d_call: .

cdr3_nt: TGTGCCAGCAGCCTGGGGACTAGCGGGAGGGCCCTCAAAGAGACCCAGTACTTC
cdr3_aa: CASSLGTSGRALKETQYF
v_call: TRBV7-2
j_call: TRBJ2-5
clone_size: .
d_call: TRBD2